This T cell receptor beta chain was documented in a study of CD8 T cells in Susac syndrome. RNA was extracted with the RNeasy kit, and a quantity of about 0.45 to 1 ug was reverse transcribed using random hexamers. Multiplex PCR with immunoSEQ amplified the TCR beta CDR3 across 54 Vbeta and 13 Jbeta. Via MiXCR, TCRdb re-called the immunoSEQ multiplex PCR reads, giving one row per CDR3 protein. The sample consists of around 130,000 distinct CDR3 sequences, about 93% of them appearing once. The V and J ends lost 6 bases and 5 bases, in that order; junction bases with no gene match: 8. CDR3 length equals 15 residues. The germline CDR1 and CDR2 sequences are DFQATT and SNEGSKA (reference sequence). From blood CD8+ and CD4+ T cells, TCR beta sequences were generated. Matched for age and sex, the controls were healthy donors.

The material sequenced was CD4+ T cells from PBMCs. The origin of this receptor is a human donor in good health. The chain uses TRBV20-1 and TRBJ2-5; 14 positions match TRBD2. The CDR3 protein is CSAPGLAGESETQYF. In nucleotides, the CDR3 is TGCAGTGCACCGGGACTAGCGGGAGAGTCGGAGACCCAGTACTTC.